Here is one TCR beta chain with its context. The antigen remains undetermined. The CDR3 covers 14 residues. V lost 5 bases and J lost 5; bases outside the gene matches: 7. Germline lookup yields CDR1 SGHNT and CDR2 YYREEE (reference sequence). The entry originates in a study of T cells in localized non-small cell lung cancer. Overall study findings and caveats: Appearances in adjacent lung were noted for a median approximately 50 of the top 100 tumor clones. Because only a single region of the tumor was sequenced, heterogeneity remains possible.

This table comes from immunoSEQ multiplex PCR, and its TCRdb copy is limited to in-frame clones, with some not included. This repertoire shows some 10,000 clones, roughly 90% found once; its top ten account for roughly an eighth. The TCR originated in a male donor aged 60 or older with stage III lung adenocarcinoma. The chain combines TRBV5-4 with TRBJ2-7; 10 bases align to TRBD2. This specimen consisted of peripheral blood, obtained before any cancer treatment. For the CDR3, the DNA is TGTGCCAGCAGAACCGGGACTAGCGTCAACGAGCAGTACTTC. It specifies CASRTGTSVNEQYF.